This entry lists 11 T cell receptor beta chains sequenced from one sample in a study of T cells in Graves' hyperthyroidism and ophthalmopathy. RNA transcripts served as the template for amplifying TCR beta CDR3 regions. TCR CDR3 underwent first-round RT-PCR with the HTBI primer set. TCRdb re-called the multiplex PCR reads through MiXCR, storing one row per CDR3 protein. The profile covers around 240,000 distinct CDR3 sequences, with roughly 15% appearing a single time and approximately 12% taken by the ten largest. The sample was blood. The receptors derive from a woman in her forties with Graves' hyperthyroidism that later progressed to Graves' ophthalmopathy.

This clonotype has just a few counts. This chain uses TRBV9 with TRBJ2-1; a possible D gene is TRBD1 (6 bases). The CDR3 extends over 15 amino acids. CDR1 and CDR2 from the germline V gene are SGDLS and YYNGEE. Trimming removed 4 bases from V and 4 bases from J, with 15 bases in between. CDR3: CASSSAGTSYNEQFF. The CDR3 DNA is TGTGCCAGCAGCTCCGCCGGGACAAGTTACAATGAGCAGTTCTTC.

This clonotype has at least ten counts. The chain joins TRBV11-2 to TRBJ2-1; no definite D call. With 1 base removed from V and 4 bases from J, the gap between germline ends came to 8 bases. CDR3 length: 14 amino acids. In germline, CDR1 is SGHAT, CDR2 FQNNGV. Here the CDR3 DNA reads TGTGCCAGCAGCTTAGTGAGAGAGTACAATGAGCAGTTCTTC. This codes for CASSLVREYNEQFF. The full variable domain, in which reference TRBV11-2 and TRBJ2-1 provide the parts outside the CDR3, is EAGVAQSPRYKIIEKRQSVAFWCNPISGHATLYWYQQILGQGPKLLIQFQNNGVVDDSQLPKDRFSAERLKGVDSTLKIQPAKLEDSAVYLCASSLVREYNEQFFGPGTRLTVL.

This clonotype came up many times. V and J are TRBV7-8 and TRBJ2-7; 12 nucleotides align to TRBD2. The germline V gene encodes CDR1 SGHVS and CDR2 FQNEAQ. Trimming took 5 bases from V and 7 from J; bases not matched to a gene: 12. This CDR3 spans 16 amino acids. The CDR3 DNA sequence: TGTGCCAGCAGCCCCTTTCGACTAGCGGGAGTGGTTGAGCAGTACTTC. It translates to CASSPFRLAGVVEQYF.

The table lists this clonotype with a count of one. CDR3: CASRGLSSYNEQFF. CDR3 nucleotides: TGTGCCAGCAGAGGGCTATCCTCCTACAATGAGCAGTTCTTC. The J gene is TRBJ2-1, the V gene TRBV6-2 or TRBV6-3; D is uncertain. Germline V gene lookup returns CDR1 MNHEY and CDR2 SVGEGT. CDR3 length equals 14 residues. V was trimmed by 6 bases and J by 0 bases, leaving 9 bases between them.

The chain recombines TRBV11-2 with TRBJ2-5, with 14 positions matching TRBD2. J was trimmed by 6 bases and V by 3 bases; bases with no gene match: 9. CDR1 and CDR2 from the germline V gene are SGHAT and FQNNGV. This CDR3 region has 17 residues. This CDR3 reads CASSFDGTSGSLKTQYF. The CDR3 DNA sequence: TGTGCCAGCAGCTTTGATGGGACTAGCGGGAGTTTGAAGACCCAGTACTTC.

The chain links TRBV19 to TRBJ2-2; D might be TRBD1 (6 bases). V shed 6 bases and J shed 0 bases, with 20 bases lying between them. Germline loops: CDR1 LNHDA, CDR2 SQIVND (reference sequence). This CDR3 has 18 residues. CDR3 nucleotide sequence: TGTGCCAGTAGCCGTAGATCACCGGGACAAACGAACACCGGGGAGCTGTTTTTT. Translation gives CASSRRSPGQTNTGELFF.

This rearrangement joins TRBV19 to TRBJ1-1; D gene uncertain. Germline CDR1 reads LNHDA; CDR2 reads SQIVND (reference sequence). The ends were cut back, 1 base at V and 0 bases at J, with 9 bases in the middle. CDR3 length: 15 amino acids. CDR3 amino acids: CASSIGVHLNTEAFF. The DNA for the CDR3 is TGTGCCAGTAGTATAGGGGTACACCTGAACACTGAAGCTTTCTTT.

The chain links TRBV7-9 to TRBJ2-1; 11 bases align to TRBD2. The CDR3 covers 16 residues. The germline V gene has CDR1 SEHNR and CDR2 FQNEAQ (reference sequence). With V trimmed by 2 bases and J by 4 bases, 4 bases remained unmatched. CDR3 in DNA: TGTGCCAGCAGCTTACTGACTAGCGGGACTTACAATGAGCAGTTCTTC. Residues: CASSLLTSGTYNEQFF. The entire variable domain, with the rest obtained from reference TRBV7-9 and TRBJ2-1, is as follows: DTGVSQNPRHKITKRGQNVTFRCDPISEHNRLYWYRQTLGQGPEFLTYFQNEAQLEKSRLLSDRFSAERPKGSFSTLEIQRTEQGDSAMYLCASSLLTSGTYNEQFFGPGTRLTVL.

This clonotype came up many times. The chain uses TRBV27 and TRBJ2-1; 10 bases line up with TRBD2. Germline CDR1 is MNHEY and CDR2 is SMNVEV (reference sequence). The CDR3 contains 15 residues. V dropped 3 bases and J dropped 6; count of bases not matched to a gene: 5. The CDR3 loop reads CASSFGLAGANEQFF. CDR3 coding DNA: TGTGCCAGCAGTTTTGGTCTAGCGGGGGCCAATGAGCAGTTCTTC.

This clonotype was observed many times. The chain links TRBV29-1 to TRBJ2-7; no definite D call. In germline, CDR1 is SQVTM, CDR2 ANQGSEA. The CDR3 contains 12 residues. V shed 7 bases and J shed 2 bases, with 12 bases lying between them. CDR3 DNA sequence: TGCAGCGGTAGGACGGCCACCTACGAGCAGTACTTC. Its protein product is CSGRTATYEQYF.

Many counts were recorded for this clonotype. The genes are TRBV6-1 and TRBJ2-7, with D perhaps matching TRBD2 (5 bases). The V gene lost 5 bases and the J gene lost 3 bases, with 17 bases spanning the gap. CDR3 length: 15 amino acids. CDR1 and CDR2 from the germline V gene are MNHNS and SASEGT. The CDR3 loop is CASSIPLGMNYEQYF. The CDR3 nucleotides read TGTGCCAGCAGTATCCCCCTCGGGATGAACTACGAGCAGTACTTC.